The 17 T cell receptor beta chains reported below all come from one sample, sequenced in a study of blood T cell repertoires in COVID-19. Profiled with immunoSEQ multiplex PCR; TCRdb holds only in-frame clones, not every one. The data show roughly 190,000 clones, with around 84% seen just once and roughly 3.2% held by the top ten. Sequenced: PBMCs or T cells enriched from blood (not recorded which). The receptors shown here come from a woman aged 25 to 39 who had been exposed to COVID-19.

The rearrangement links TRBV4-3 to TRBJ2-7; a weak D match, TRBD1 (7 bases). CDR3 length: 16 residues. CDR1 is LGHNA and CDR2 is YSLEER in the germline V gene. The germline V and J ends were trimmed by 0 bases and 3 bases, with 15 bases remaining between them. The CDR3 DNA is TGCGCCAGCAGCCAAGACAGGGCGGGACAGAGCTACGAGCAGTACTTC. Its protein product is CASSQDRAGQSYEQYF.

The gene calls are TRBV4-2 and TRBJ2-1, with TRBD2 matching 8 bases. Germline V CDR1 and CDR2: LGHNA, YNFKEQ. This CDR3 is 16 amino acids long. Losses at the gene ends were 1 base for V and 4 bases for J; bases not matched to a gene: 6. CDR3 in amino acids: CASSQVASGGYNEQFF. CDR3 coding DNA: TGTGCCAGCAGCCAAGTCGCCAGCGGGGGTTACAATGAGCAGTTCTTC.

This rearrangement joins TRBV5-1 to TRBJ2-7, with 8 bases that match TRBD1. The CDR3 contains 13 residues. From germline, CDR1 is SGHRS and CDR2 YFSETQ. V lost 3 bases and J lost 7; bases outside the gene matches: 6. The CDR3 spells CASSSQGAREQYF. In nucleotides, the CDR3 is TGCGCCAGCAGCTCGCAGGGGGCGAGGGAGCAGTACTTC. Full variable domain (remainder filled in from reference TRBV5-1 and TRBJ2-7): KAGVTQTPRYLIKTRGQQVTLSCSPISGHRSVSWYQQTPGQGLQFLFEYFSETQRNKGNFPGRFSGRQFSNSRSEMNVSTLELGDSALYLCASSSQGAREQYFGPGTRLTVT.

The chain links TRBV4-3 to TRBJ1-4, with D maybe TRBD1 (6 bases). Trimming removed 4 bases at V and 7 bases at J, with 16 bases between. CDR3 length equals 15 residues. Germline CDR1 is LGHNA and CDR2 is YSLEER. The CDR3 sequence: CASSRAGALREKLFF. The CDR3 DNA follows: TGCGCCAGCAGCCGCGCAGGGGCCCTTCGTGAAAAACTGTTTTTT.

The rearrangement joins TRBV29-1 to TRBJ2-1; a possible D gene is TRBD2 (5 bases). CDR1 is SQVTM, CDR2 ANQGSEA, per germline. This CDR3 contains 15 residues. Trimming removed 6 bases at V and 0 bases at J, with 15 bases between. This CDR3 is CSVEDGGFSYNEQFF. CDR3 nucleotide sequence: TGCAGCGTAGAGGACGGAGGATTCTCCTACAATGAGCAGTTCTTC.

The CDR3 is CASRLAGANVLTF. For the CDR3, the DNA is TGTGCCAGTAGACTAGCTGGGGCCAACGTCCTGACTTTC. The chain combines TRBV19 with TRBJ2-6; TRBD2 might be the D (5 bases). V was shortened by 6 bases and J by 2 bases, with 5 bases between the two germline ends. The germline V gene encodes CDR1 LNHDA and CDR2 SQIVND (reference sequence). There are 13 residues in the CDR3.

The chain employs TRBV3-1 (or the pseudogene TRBV3-2) and TRBJ2-1; D remains unclear. V lost 6 bases and J lost 7, with 7 bases in between. Germline CDR1 LGHDT, CDR2 YNNKEL (reference sequence). The CDR3 has 11 amino acids. CDR3 sequence (DNA): TGTGCCAGCAGTCAAACTAATGAGCAGTTCTTC. It specifies CASSQTNEQFF.

The CDR3 reads CASSKRGTYGYTF. CDR3 nucleotides: TGTGCCAGCAGCAAAAGGGGGACCTATGGCTACACCTTC. V usage is TRBV25-1 and J usage is TRBJ1-2; possible D gene TRBD1, 6 bases. Germline CDR1 and CDR2: MGHDK and SYGVNS. The CDR3 loop spans 13 amino acids. The V end was cut by 6 bases, the J end by 4 bases, with 12 bases between.

The chain links TRBV19 to TRBJ1-1; the D is unclear. Trimming left V 6 bases short and J 0 bases short, with 8 bases between. The CDR3 covers 13 residues. Germline V gene data show CDR1 as LNHDA and CDR2 as SQIVND (reference sequence). The CDR3 sequence: CASRPGVNTEAFF. The CDR3 DNA reads TGTGCCAGTAGACCAGGTGTGAACACTGAAGCTTTCTTT.

This sequence joins TRBV10-3 and TRBJ1-5; D is uncertain. CDR1 and CDR2 (germline): ENHRY, SYGVKD. Trimming took off 3 bases at V and 4 bases at J, with 7 bases between the two ends. The CDR3 totals 13 residues. CDR3 DNA: TGTGCCATCAGTGATGGAGGGAATCAGCCCCAGCATTTT. Its protein product is CAISDGGNQPQHF.

This sequence joins TRBV18 and TRBJ1-1; D not resolved. The CDR3 has 13 amino acids. Germline V CDR1 and CDR2: KGHSH, LQKENI. Trimming removed 2 bases from V and 3 bases from J, with 7 bases in between. The CDR3 loop reads CASSPLRDTEAFF. CDR3 DNA sequence: TGTGCCAGCTCACCATTAAGAGACACTGAAGCTTTCTTT.

This clone showed up just a few times. The V and J genes are TRBV6-4 and TRBJ2-3; 8 nucleotides agree with TRBD1. Germline-derived CDR1 and CDR2 are MRHNA and SNTAGT. The CDR3 sequence is 14 residues long. The J segment lost 4 bases and the V segment lost 5 bases, leaving 5 bases of the junction unmatched. CDR3 sequence reads: CASSTQGEADTQYF. In DNA form, the CDR3 reads TGTGCCAGCAGTACACAGGGGGAGGCAGATACGCAGTATTTT.

The genes are TRBV19 and TRBJ2-1; 7 nucleotides match TRBD2. Germline trimming cut 3 bases from V and 2 bases from J; bases unmatched to any gene: 10. Germline-derived CDR1 and CDR2 are LNHDA and SQIVND (reference sequence). The CDR3 covers 17 residues. The CDR3 coding sequence is TGTGCCAGTAGTATCGTAGTCCCTAGCGGACCCTACAATGAGCAGTTCTTC. Translated: CASSIVVPSGPYNEQFF.

This chain uses TRBV2 with TRBJ1-5; tentative D call: TRBD1 (5 bases). Per the germline V gene, CDR1 is SNHLY and CDR2 is FYNNEI. This CDR3 region has 14 residues. The V end lost 6 bases, the J end lost 2 bases, and 11 bases lay between the germline ends. The CDR3: CASSQGSGNQPQHF. CDR3 DNA sequence: TGTGCCAGCAGCCAGGGTTCAGGCAATCAGCCCCAGCATTTT.

The table lists this clone with a count of one. In the same sample, other DNA sequences code for this CDR3. J is TRBJ2-1 and V is TRBV7-3; TRBD2 aligns across 7 bases. J gave up 0 bases and V 1 base, and 3 bases lay outside the gene matches. Germline V gene lookup returns CDR1 SGHTA and CDR2 FQGTGA. The CDR3 runs to 16 residues. CDR3 region: CASSLRRGDSYNEQFF. Written as DNA, the CDR3 is TGTGCCAGCAGCTTAAGACGGGGGGACTCCTACAATGAGCAGTTCTTC.

This rearrangement joins TRBV7-9 to TRBJ1-1, with 8 bases fitting TRBD1. The CDR3 extends over 14 amino acids. J gave up 4 bases and V 5 bases, and 6 bases lay outside the gene matches. Germline CDR1 reads SEHNR; CDR2 reads FQNEAQ (reference sequence). CDR3 loop: CASSAQGGGTEAFF. DNA of the CDR3: TGTGCCAGCAGCGCACAGGGGGGCGGCACTGAAGCTTTCTTT.

This sequence joins TRBV4-3 and TRBJ2-7; TRBD2 is a possible D gene (6 bases). The V end was cut by 4 bases, the J end by 0 bases, with 10 bases between. The V gene's germline CDR1 is LGHNA and CDR2 YSLEER. The CDR3 has 14 residues. CDR3: CASSRLRDSYEQYF. CDR3 nucleotides: TGCGCCAGCAGCCGGTTGCGGGACTCCTACGAGCAGTACTTC.